The 2 T cell receptor beta chains below come from one sample, sequenced in a study of blood T cell repertoires in COVID-19. Clones were read by immunoSEQ multiplex PCR, and TCRdb kept only the in-frame ones, dropping some. Altogether roughly 44,000 clones are present, 70% to 90% being singletons, with the ten largest covering 10% to 15%. The specimen sequenced was peripheral blood. These TCRs come from a man older than 75 with acute or convalescent COVID-19.

The chain is built from TRBV9 and TRBJ2-1; TRBD2 matches 10 bases. CDR1 and CDR2 from the germline V gene are SGDLS and YYNGEE. The junction had 16 bases not matched to a gene; V was cut back by 4 bases and J by 3 bases. CDR3 length equals 19 residues. The CDR3 bases are TGTGCCAGCAGCCCGCATAAATGGGGAGCGGGGGGGATCTACAATGAGCAGTTCTTC. Protein sequence: CASSPHKWGAGGIYNEQFF.

The V and J genes are TRBV5-1 and TRBJ2-1; TRBD2 matches at 15 bases. The V gene end was trimmed by 5 bases and the J gene end by 8 bases; junction bases not matched to a gene: 14. This CDR3 comprises 18 residues. Per the germline V gene, CDR1 is SGHRS and CDR2 is YFSETQ. CDR3 DNA: TGCGCCAGCAGGCACAGTTTCTTGGGACTAGCGGGGGGCCATGAGCAGTTCTTC. Amino acids: CASRHSFLGLAGGHEQFF.